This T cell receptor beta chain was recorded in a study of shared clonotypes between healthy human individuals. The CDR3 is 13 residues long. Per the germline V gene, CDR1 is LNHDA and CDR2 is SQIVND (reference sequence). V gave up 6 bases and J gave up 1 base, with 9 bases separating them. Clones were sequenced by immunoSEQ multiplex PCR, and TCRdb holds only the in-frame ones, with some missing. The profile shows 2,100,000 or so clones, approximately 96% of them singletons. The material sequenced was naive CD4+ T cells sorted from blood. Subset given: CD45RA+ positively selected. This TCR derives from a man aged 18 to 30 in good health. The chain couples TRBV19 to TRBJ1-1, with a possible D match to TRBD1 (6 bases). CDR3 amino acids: CASRRQANTEAFF. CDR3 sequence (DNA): TGTGCCAGTAGGCGACAGGCGAACACTGAAGCTTTCTTT.